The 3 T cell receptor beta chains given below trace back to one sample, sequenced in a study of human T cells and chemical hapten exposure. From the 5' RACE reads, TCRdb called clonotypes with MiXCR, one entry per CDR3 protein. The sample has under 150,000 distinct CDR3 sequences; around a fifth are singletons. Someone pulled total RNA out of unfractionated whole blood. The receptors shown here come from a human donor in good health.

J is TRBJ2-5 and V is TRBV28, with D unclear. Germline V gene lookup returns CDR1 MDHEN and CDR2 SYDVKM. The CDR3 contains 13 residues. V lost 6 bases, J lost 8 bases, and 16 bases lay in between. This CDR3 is CASRPTAGPTQYF. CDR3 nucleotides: TGTGCCAGCAGACCCACGGCCGGCCCAACCCAGTACTTC.

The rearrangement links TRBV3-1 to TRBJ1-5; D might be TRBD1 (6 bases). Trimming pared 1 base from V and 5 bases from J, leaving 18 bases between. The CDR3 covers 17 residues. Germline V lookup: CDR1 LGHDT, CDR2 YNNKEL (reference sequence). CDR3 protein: CASSQVSGRGGDQPQHF. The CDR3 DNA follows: TGTGCCAGCAGCCAAGTATCAGGTCGGGGGGGCGATCAGCCCCAGCATTTT.

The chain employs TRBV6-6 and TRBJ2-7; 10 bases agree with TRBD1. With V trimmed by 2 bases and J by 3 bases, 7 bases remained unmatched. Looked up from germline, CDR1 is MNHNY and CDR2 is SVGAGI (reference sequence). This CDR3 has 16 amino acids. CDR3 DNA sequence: TGTGCCAGCAGTTACGGGGGGACAGGGGTAAACTACGAGCAGTACTTC. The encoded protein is CASSYGGTGVNYEQYF.